This T cell receptor (beta chain) is drawn from a study of T cell responses to AZD1222 COVID-19 vaccine. Repertoires were generated with immunoSEQ multiplex PCR, while TCRdb's copy carries only in-frame clones and drops some. This sample yields about 120,000 clones, of which about 88% are seen a single time; about 3% belongs to the top ten. V gave up 0 bases and J gave up 0 bases, with 6 bases separating them. Germline-derived CDR1 and CDR2 are SGHRS and YFSETQ. CDR3 length equals 14 residues. Material: peripheral blood, obtained 28 days after the second AZD1222 dose. J is TRBJ1-1 and V is TRBV5-1; D gene uncertain. This sequence originates from an adult who received the AZD1222 COVID-19 vaccine. The DNA for the CDR3 is TGCGCCAGCAGCTTGGAACGGGTGAACACTGAAGCTTTCTTT. Protein: CASSLERVNTEAFF.